Detailed here is one T cell receptor (beta chain). Its specific antigen is unknown. No much larger clonotype is one base removed from it; base qualities were not supplied. The immunoSEQ assay was used to generate TCR beta chain sequences from genomic DNA. From the authors' description of their analysis: CDR3 sequences that did not begin with the conserved framework cysteine at position 104 were removed manually. Clonality was calculated as one minus the normalized Shannon's Diversity Index, with values ranging from 0 (maximal diversity) to 1 (oligoclonal). Chi-squared comparison-of-proportions tests were used to check whether the frequency of the same CDR3 differed between samples, for example brain versus blood. Public clonotypes were identified through searches of immuneACCESS, and similarity to known antiviral clonotypes was evaluated with the VDJdb browser. Imported from immuneACCESS, the table was reduced by TCRdb to in-frame sequences with V and J called. These copies leave out some clones; in studies compared against another copy, an unresolved V gene accounts for under half, and the cause of the remainder is not known. The D gene and trimming were derived from the DNA, and the V and J assignments and clone size from that table. This sample comprises over 95,000 clones, 94% of them detected only once. Together, the top ten hold 3.8% of the sample.

This sample is drawn from a study of brain T cells in children with intractable seizures (dated by TCRdb to about 2021). Regarding the complete study: A NanoString immunology panel was first used to screen resected brain tissue from about 53 pediatric epilepsy surgery cases for immune gene transcripts. About 70% of the 12 selected surgery cases also had pre-surgery blood sequenced, which left four cases with brain tissue only.

The research as a whole found: Because sequencing depth was different between pre-surgery and post-surgery blood, clones absent from the pre-surgery sample may reflect undersampling. Viral specificity was inferred only from CDR3 sequence similarity, and patients' HCMV serostatus was unknown.

Taken from the germline V gene, the CDR1 and CDR2 loops are SGHVS and FQNEAQ. V ends up 5 bases short and J 0 bases short, with an unmatched junction base count of 6. Its CDR3 holds 15 amino acids, cysteine through phenylalanine. Only the CDR3 part of the read is kept: 45 bases, read in frame from the first base. Interpreted using the paper, the time point label stands for: resected brain tissue, or blood drawn just prior to surgery. The surgery cases with the highest brain T cell transcript signatures were chosen for TCR beta chain sequencing of brain tissue, and also of blood when blood was available. Patients had been treated with at least one anti-epileptic drug before surgery. TCR-sequenced patients were children with drug-resistant epilepsy due to tuberous sclerosis complex, focal cortical dysplasia, Rasmussen encephalitis or hemimegalencephaly. The blood samples were collected right before the epilepsy surgery. The Monarch genomic DNA purification kit was used to extract bulk genomic DNA from unsorted brain tissue and whole blood.

Rearrangement joined TRBV7-8 to TRBJ1-2, and TRBD1 aligns with 7 junction nucleotides. The sample consisted of peripheral blood, taken at surgery. This sequence originates from a boy under two years old with hemimegalencephaly and intractable seizures. The CDR3 reads as follows: CASSPGGGSNYGYTF. The DNA sequence is TGTGCCAGCAGCCCAGGGGGGGGCTCTAACTATGGCTACACCTTC.